The clone carrying this TCR beta chain was observed many times. Its antigen remains unidentified. This record belongs to a study of post-analysis software for immune sequencing data. The study's findings and limits: Analysis by F measure revealed that same-batch samples clustered strongly together. Patients with multiple sclerosis recorded significantly lower normalized Chao1 diversity than controls, the study found. When patients were compared with controls, 4 or 5 TRBV segments were more frequent, TRBV5-6, TRBV5-1 and TRBV20-1 among them.

CDR3 length: 13 residues. From germline, CDR1 is MDHEN and CDR2 SYDVKM. Trimming removed 1 base from V and 0 bases from J, with 4 bases in between. The TCR beta cDNA libraries carried unique molecular identifiers. T cells, about 0.95 to 11 million of them, yielded about half a million cDNA molecules. TCRdb itself ran the PCR reads through MiXCR, one entry per CDR3 protein. The data contain a few hundred thousand distinct CDR3 sequences, 45% of them singletons. The V call is TRBV28, the J call TRBJ2-7, with unresolved D. Sequenced: blood. The sequence derives from a girl aged 5-17 years with multiple sclerosis. This CDR3 is CASSLFSSYEQYF. CDR3 coding DNA: TGTGCCAGCAGTTTATTCAGCTCCTACGAGCAGTACTTC.